The sequence of this T cell receptor (beta chain) was determined in a study of cytomegalovirus exposure and HLA in healthy donors (dated by TCRdb to 2015 to 2018). About the investigation overall: According to an earlier analysis of several hundred of the donors, 200 million or so T cells yielded 117 million unique TCR beta sequences and about 300 Gb of sequence data. An early release covering more than 500 HLA-typed donors comprised approximately 290 gigabases of sequencing data and tens of millions of unique TCR sequences. Of the 300 to 500 genotyped donors, 75% to 85% were placed in the genetic ancestry cluster associated with self-reported Caucasian donors. The study aimed to test whether signatures of past pathogen exposure could be identified by cataloging public T cell receptors. The study profiled the T cell repertoires of fewer than 850 subjects by immunosequencing and related them to cytomegalovirus serostatus. Along with the roughly 670-subject first cohort, a separate validation cohort of over 90 different subjects was used. To predict cytomegalovirus infection status, the study combined high-throughput TCR immunosequencing, statistical association of individual TCRs with disease status, and machine learning. A later analysis re-examined previously published TCR beta repertoires from about 670 donors and added high-resolution HLA genotyping to investigate patterns of TCR occurrence. In the later analysis, no new phenotypic data were used to find candidate immune exposures; instead, reliance was placed on TCR beta sequences and their occurrence across donors. In an earlier analysis of a few hundred of the donors, high-throughput TCR beta sequencing was used to judge whether each TCR beta V gene segment behaved as functional or pseudogenic. Donor age, sex, ethnicity and CMV serostatus were collected together with the repertoire data. In a later genetic analysis, genome-wide SNP genotypes for 398 of the 666 donors were used, and that subset was treated as a discovery cohort. Every repertoire in the discovery cohort had been generated on one and the same sequencing platform. Both class I and class II loci were covered by HLA typing, at four-digit resolution. The number of donors typed differed by locus, with roughly 629-640 for A, B, C, DRB1 and DQB1, roughly 520 for DQA1, some 570 for DPA1, and about 450 for DPB1. Roughly five DR-DQ haplotypes were handled as single units for association and clustering, since linkage in the cohort was strong. Among 300 to 500 genotyped donors of the cohort, an average of around 250,000 unique TCR beta nucleotide sequences was sequenced per donor, of which about 19% were non-productive.

Of note for this clone: The clone's antigen remains unknown. Base-call qualities are not available, and no considerably larger clone is one nucleotide away.

The investigation overall reported the following: Presence/absence analyses assumed roughly uniform sequencing depth across donors, an assumption that may not hold. Because counts were too low, some 17 rarely observed V segments, including chromosome 9 orphons, were excluded from the earlier analysis of several hundred of the donors. An earlier analysis of approximately 500 of the donors showed that most TCR beta V segments appeared in productive rearrangements either about 90% or about 30% of the time, which broadly matched IMGT annotations. HLA typing was unavailable for some donors at each locus, so association tests used only the typed subset. In a later analysis, most CMV-associated TCR beta chains were found to appear HLA-restricted, with HLA associations seemingly driven largely by CMV exposure. A cluster of highly shared sequence variants was judged likely to be a technical artifact of the sequencing pipeline. A later analysis found that HLA-associated TCR beta chains were more clonally expanded and had lower generation probabilities than equally common non-associated chains. The study listed 150 to 200 TCR beta chains as associated with cytomegalovirus. Correlated functional status among segregating V segments might be attributable to linkage disequilibrium, but an unknown experimental factor could not be ruled out. Three of the identified cytomegalovirus-associated TCR beta chains were confirmed in vitro to be specific for cytomegalovirus antigens. Specific HLA alleles were associated with roughly 17,000 TCR beta sequences at a false discovery rate of 0.05 in a later analysis. A later analysis found that TCR association rates varied across HLA loci, with DRB1 alleles showing the most associated TCRs and HLA-C alleles the fewest. Some IMGT-functional V segments, including TRBV6-2 and TRBV6-3, could not be distinguished by the 87-base-pair reads and were therefore excluded. A further reported finding was that TCR beta sequences accurately predicted the HLA-A and HLA-B alleles for most subjects in the first cohort. Most TCR sequences were seen in very few donors, while some public TCRs were found in many individuals. A later genetic analysis associated a missense DCLRE1C variant with V-gene and J-gene trimming of TCR beta chains, and an independent cohort replicated the association. The classifier was reported to diagnose cytomegalovirus status with high specificity and sensitivity in both the original cohort and the validation cohort. According to the authors, the approach could potentially be generalized to other disease states and immunological phenotypes. When HLA alleles, especially DR and DQ, strongly co-occurred, TCR associations were difficult to assign to individual alleles. For the cohort, immune exposure information was limited to CMV serostatus. In this cohort, only TCR beta chains were sequenced, and detectable features were limited by the absence of alpha or paired-chain data. In a later genetic analysis, fewer N-insertions in productive TCRs were reported among donors in an Asian-associated ancestry cluster than the approximately 670-donor mean. A later analysis reported that several top co-occurrence clusters appeared linked to parvovirus B19, influenza, CMV and Epstein-Barr virus.

The cohort comprised hundreds of healthy bone marrow donors. Cohort members were all nominally healthy when sampled, although unrecorded immune exposures were likely present. The donor tested CMV seronegative and was one of the 352 seronegative cohort members. A peripheral blood sample was provided by each donor, and peripheral blood mononuclear cells were used for TCR beta sequencing. Genomic DNA extraction from the blood cell samples was performed with the Qiagen DNeasy Blood Extraction Kit. The library was produced with the immunoSEQ multiplex PCR assay. The multiplex PCR relied on a mix of 60 forward primers for TCR Vbeta segments and 13 reverse primers for TCR Jbeta segments. The CDR3 region of rearranged TCR beta genes was amplified from genomic DNA by a multiplex PCR assay. The amplified TCR beta libraries were sequenced on the Illumina HiSeq System as 87-base-pair reads. The authors' analysis ran thus. A later analysis counted some 80 million unique TCR beta chains across the 550 to 700 repertoires, and around 9.9 million of these chains were shared by at least two donors. A nearest-neighbor algorithm error-corrected the raw reads and collapsed the reads into unique sequences, merging closely related sequences to remove PCR and sequencing errors. CDR3 sequences were aligned to IMGT reference sequences to assign V, D and J gene segments. Each retained sequence needed at least a six-nucleotide match to both a V gene segment and a J gene segment. A rearrangement counted as productive if the CDR3 had no stop codons and remained in frame with V and J, and every other rearrangement counted as non-productive. Following IMGT convention, CDR3 was defined as the stretch from the second conserved V-encoded cysteine to the conserved J-encoded phenylalanine. The earlier analysis of fewer than 700 of the donors excluded sequences that lacked an unambiguous match to a single V gene segment. An earlier analysis of 587 of the donors classified V segments as functional when productive rearrangements were above 56.7% and as segregating when the standard deviation between donors was above 5%. A statistical classification framework was built for diagnosing cytomegalovirus status from the catalog of TCR beta chain sequences. In a later analysis, TCR nucleotide sequences were compared against IMGT/GENE-DB human TR gene sequences so that V and J genes could be assigned. In a later analysis, CDR3 sequences and most-parsimonious VDJ recombination scenarios were assigned using the TCRdist pipeline. In a later analysis, every TCR beta chain was defined by the combination of its CDR3 amino acid sequence and its V-gene family, and reads without a unique V-gene family were dropped. As a way to deal with suspected cross-contamination and a sequencing artifact, a later analysis dropped nearly 600 nucleotide sequences that were highly shared and had low generation probability. A later analysis calculated a clonal expansion index for each public chain from normalized within-repertoire ranks of inferred template counts. Generation probabilities in a later analysis came from a VDJ recombination model fitted to out-of-frame rearrangements, and those results were checked against IGoR. In a later analysis, TCR-TCR, TCR-HLA and TCR-CMV co-occurrence was scored with hypergeometric tests, and a repertoire-size bias correction was applied to TCR pairs. A later analysis estimated false discovery rates by permuting HLA or CMV assignments 20 times. A later analysis grouped co-occurring TCRs with DBSCAN, adding TCRdist sequence similarity when clustering within HLA-allele-positive subsets. Repertoires with fewer than 30,000 or more than 120,000 public chains, plus five repertoires with anomalous nucleotide sharing, were excluded from co-occurrence clustering. Sourced from immuneACCESS, this table was stored by TCRdb with only in-frame sequences that have V and J called. A share of the clones is absent; for the studies checked, an unresolved V gene accounts for under half, and the remainder has no known explanation. Clone size and the V and J calls come from that table; the DNA yielded D and trimming. The sample has around 130,000 clones on record, more than 75% of them singletons. The ten largest make up 1.5% to 2% of the sample.

Reading the germline V gene gives CDR1 SGHAT and CDR2 FQNNGV. From cysteine to phenylalanine, the CDR3 is 19 amino acids long. The CDR3 DNA has 57 bases and is translated from base 1. For this chain, trimming is 0 bases at the V end and 4 bases at the J end, and the number of junction bases without a gene match is 11. Recombination linked TRBV11-2 to TRBJ2-1; 11 bases in the middle match TRBD2. Specimen: PBMCs. The TCR comes from a man in his forties or fifties in good health and CMV-seronegative. The DNA reads TGTGCCAGCAGCTTAGATGGAGTAGCGGGAGGGCCGGGGTACAATGAGCAGTTCTTC. The translation is CASSLDGVAGGPGYNEQFF.